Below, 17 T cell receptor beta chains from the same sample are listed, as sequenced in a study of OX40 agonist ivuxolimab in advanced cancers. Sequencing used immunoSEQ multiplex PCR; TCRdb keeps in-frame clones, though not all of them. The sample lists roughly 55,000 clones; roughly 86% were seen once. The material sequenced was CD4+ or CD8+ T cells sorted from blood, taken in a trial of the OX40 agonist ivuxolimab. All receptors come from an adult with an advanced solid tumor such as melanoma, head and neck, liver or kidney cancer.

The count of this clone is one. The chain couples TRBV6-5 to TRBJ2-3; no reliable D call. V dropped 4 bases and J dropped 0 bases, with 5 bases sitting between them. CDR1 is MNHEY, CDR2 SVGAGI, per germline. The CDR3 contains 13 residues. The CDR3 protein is CASSFHSTDTQYF. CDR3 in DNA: TGTGCCAGCAGTTTCCACAGCACAGATACGCAGTATTTT.

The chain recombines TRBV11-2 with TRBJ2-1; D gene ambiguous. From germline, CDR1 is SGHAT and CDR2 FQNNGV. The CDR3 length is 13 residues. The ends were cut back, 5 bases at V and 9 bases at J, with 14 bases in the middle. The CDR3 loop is CASSEVGSGEQFF. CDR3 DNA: TGTGCCAGCAGCGAGGTAGGGTCGGGTGAGCAGTTCTTC. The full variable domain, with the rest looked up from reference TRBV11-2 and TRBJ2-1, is EAGVAQSPRYKIIEKRQSVAFWCNPISGHATLYWYQQILGQGPKLLIQFQNNGVVDDSQLPKDRFSAERLKGVDSTLKIQPAKLEDSAVYLCASSEVGSGEQFFGPGTRLTVL.

CDR3 amino acids: CASSAGRRGYEQYF. The DNA for the CDR3 is TGCGCCAGCAGCGCGGGAAGAAGGGGTTACGAGCAGTACTTC. The chain uses TRBV4-3 and TRBJ2-7, with D perhaps matching TRBD2 (6 bases). The germline V gene encodes CDR1 LGHNA and CDR2 YSLEER. Trimming left V 5 bases short and J 4 bases short, with 15 bases between. This CDR3 is built from 14 residues.

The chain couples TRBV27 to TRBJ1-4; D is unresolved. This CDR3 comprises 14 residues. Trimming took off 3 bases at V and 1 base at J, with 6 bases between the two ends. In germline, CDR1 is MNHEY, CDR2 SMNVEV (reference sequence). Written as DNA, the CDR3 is TGTGCCAGCAGTTTCCTCGGAACTAATGAAAAACTGTTTTTT. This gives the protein CASSFLGTNEKLFF.

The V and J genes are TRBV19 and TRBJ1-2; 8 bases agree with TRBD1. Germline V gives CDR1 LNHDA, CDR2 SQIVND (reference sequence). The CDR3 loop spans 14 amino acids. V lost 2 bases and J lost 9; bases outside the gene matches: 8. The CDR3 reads CASSISDQGASYTF. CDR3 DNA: TGTGCCAGTAGTATATCTGACCAGGGGGCAAGCTACACCTTC.

CDR3 in amino acids: CASSLGGYEQYF. The CDR3 DNA is TGCGCCAGCAGCTTGGGGGGTTACGAGCAGTACTTC. The chain combines TRBV5-1 with TRBJ2-5; D gene unclear. Matching the DNA end better, TRBJ2-7 makes the J call doubtful. The germline V gene encodes CDR1 SGHRS and CDR2 YFSETQ. This CDR3 comprises 12 residues.

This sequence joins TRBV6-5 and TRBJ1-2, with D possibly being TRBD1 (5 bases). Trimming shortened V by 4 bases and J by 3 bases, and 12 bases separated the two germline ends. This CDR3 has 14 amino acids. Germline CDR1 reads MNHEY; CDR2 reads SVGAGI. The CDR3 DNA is TGTGCCAGCAGTTTGGGGGAGTTCTACTATGGCTACACCTTC. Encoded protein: CASSLGEFYYGYTF.

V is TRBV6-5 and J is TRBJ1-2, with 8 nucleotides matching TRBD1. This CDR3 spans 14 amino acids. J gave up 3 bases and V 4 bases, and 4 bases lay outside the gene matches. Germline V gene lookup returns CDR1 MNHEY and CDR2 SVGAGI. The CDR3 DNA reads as TGTGCCAGCAGTTCCATGGGACAGGACTATGGCTACACCTTC. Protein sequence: CASSSMGQDYGYTF.

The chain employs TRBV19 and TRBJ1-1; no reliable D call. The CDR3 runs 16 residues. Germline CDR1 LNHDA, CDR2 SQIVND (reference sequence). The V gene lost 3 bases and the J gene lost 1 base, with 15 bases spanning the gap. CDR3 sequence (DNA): TGTGCCAGTAGTATGGGGTACGGTCGGACGAACACTGAAGCTTTCTTT. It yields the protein CASSMGYGRTNTEAFF.

This chain's CDR3 is CASSSGTGLRGEQFF. CDR3 nucleotide sequence: TGTGCCAGCAGCTCCGGGACAGGGTTAAGAGGTGAGCAGTTCTTC. The chain is built from TRBV13 and TRBJ2-1, with 9 bases matching TRBD1. Unmatched junction bases numbered 10, after V lost 4 bases and J lost 9 bases. This CDR3 region has 15 residues. CDR1 and CDR2 (germline): PRHDT, FYEKMQ (reference sequence). The complete variable domain, with remaining parts taken from reference TRBV13 and TRBJ2-1, reads AAGVIQSPRHLIKEKRETATLKCYPIPRHDTVYWYQQGPGQDPQFLISFYEKMQSDKGSIPDRFSAQQFSDYHSELNMSSLELGDSALYFCASSSGTGLRGEQFFGPGTRLTVL.

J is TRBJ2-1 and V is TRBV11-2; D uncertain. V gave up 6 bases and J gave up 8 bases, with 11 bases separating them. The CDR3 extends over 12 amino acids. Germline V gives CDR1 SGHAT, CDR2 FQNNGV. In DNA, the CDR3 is TGTGCCAGCAGGCCAAATGCCCATGAGCAGTTCTTC. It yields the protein CASRPNAHEQFF.

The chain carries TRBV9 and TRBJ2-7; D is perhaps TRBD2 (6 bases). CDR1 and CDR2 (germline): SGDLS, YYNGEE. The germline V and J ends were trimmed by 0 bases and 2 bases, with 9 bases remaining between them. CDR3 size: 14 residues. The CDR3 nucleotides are TGTGCCAGCAGCGTAGCTACGGGAGCCTACGAGCAGTACTTC. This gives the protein CASSVATGAYEQYF. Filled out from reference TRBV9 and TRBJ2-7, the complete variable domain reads DSGVTQTPKHLITATGQRVTLRCSPRSGDLSVYWYQQSLDQGLQFLIQYYNGEERAKGNILERFSAQQFPDLHSELNLSSLELGDSALYFCASSVATGAYEQYFGPGTRLTVT.

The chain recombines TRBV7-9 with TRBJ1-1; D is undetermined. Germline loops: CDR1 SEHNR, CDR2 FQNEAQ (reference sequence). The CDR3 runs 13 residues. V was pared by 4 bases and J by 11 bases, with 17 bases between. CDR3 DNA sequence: TGTGCCAGCAGCTCCTACCAGTCGGGTTCGGCTTTCTTT. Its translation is CASSSYQSGSAFF.

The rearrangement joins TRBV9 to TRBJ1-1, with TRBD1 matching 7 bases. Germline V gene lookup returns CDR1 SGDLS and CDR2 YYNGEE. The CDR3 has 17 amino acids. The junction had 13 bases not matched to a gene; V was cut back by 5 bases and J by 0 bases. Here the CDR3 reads CASSQGQGVLMNTEAFF. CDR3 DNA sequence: TGTGCCAGCAGTCAGGGGCAGGGGGTTTTAATGAACACTGAAGCTTTCTTT.

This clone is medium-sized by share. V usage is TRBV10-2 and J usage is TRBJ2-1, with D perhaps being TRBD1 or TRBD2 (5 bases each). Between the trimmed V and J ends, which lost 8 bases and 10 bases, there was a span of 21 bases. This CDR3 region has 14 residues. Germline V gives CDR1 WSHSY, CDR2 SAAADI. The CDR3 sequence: CASGARDPLPEQFF. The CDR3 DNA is TGCGCCAGCGGGGCGAGGGACCCACTGCCCGAGCAGTTCTTC.

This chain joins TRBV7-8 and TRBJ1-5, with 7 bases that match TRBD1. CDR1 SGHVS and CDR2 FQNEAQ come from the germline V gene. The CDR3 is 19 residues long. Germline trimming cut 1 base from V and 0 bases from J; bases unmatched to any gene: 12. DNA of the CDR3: TGTGCCAGCAGCTTAGTAGGTGCAGGGGGGAGTAATAGCAATCAGCCCCAGCATTTT. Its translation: CASSLVGAGGSNSNQPQHF.

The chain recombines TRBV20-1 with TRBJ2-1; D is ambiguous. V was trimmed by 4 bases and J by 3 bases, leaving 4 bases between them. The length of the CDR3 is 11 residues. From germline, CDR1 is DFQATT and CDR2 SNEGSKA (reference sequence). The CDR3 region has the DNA TGCAGTGCTAAATTCTACAATGAGCAGTTCTTC. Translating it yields CSAKFYNEQFF.